In its sample, the clone carrying this T cell receptor (beta chain) was seen once. This entry is derived from a study of cytomegalovirus exposure and HLA in healthy donors. PCR used 60 Vbeta primers and 13 Jbeta primers. The data were produced by immunoSEQ multiplex PCR, yet TCRdb's version contains in-frame clones alone and is incomplete. The sample yields over 100,000 clones, roughly 72% seen once. The sample taken for sequencing was PBMCs. The sequence derives from a woman aged 18-29 years in good health and CMV-seropositive.

The CDR3 reads CASSTTSGRTDTQYF. As DNA, the CDR3 is TGTGCCAGCAGCACGACTAGCGGGAGGACAGATACGCAGTATTTT. This chain links TRBV28 with TRBJ2-3; 13 nucleotides match TRBD2. Germline lookup yields CDR1 MDHEN and CDR2 SYDVKM. V lost 6 bases and J lost 3; bases outside the gene matches: 3. The CDR3 spans 15 residues.